A selection of T cell receptor beta chains follows, all from one sample in a study of blood T cell repertoires in COVID-19. Data came from immunoSEQ multiplex PCR; TCRdb stores just in-frame clones and leaves some out. The sample consists of 150,000 to 200,000 clones, approximately 88% of them appearing once. Material for sequencing was peripheral blood. These receptors came from a woman aged 55-70 years with acute or convalescent COVID-19. CDR3s include the opening cysteine and the closing phenylalanine or tryptophan. D genes are given only for firm matches. The size entry is marked missing in some rows and otherwise reads once, few, many or a size class.

cdr3_nt cdr3_aa v_call clone_size d_call j_call
TGTGCCAGCAGTGAGTCAACAGGGCATGGCTACACCTTC CASSESTGHGYTF TRBV6-1 - - TRBJ1-2
TGCGCCAGCAGCTTGGAAGGGGCAGGGTTGATCGGGGAGCTGTTTTTT CASSLEGAGLIGELFF TRBV5-1 - - TRBJ2-2
TGCGCCAGCAGCCAAGAACGCGGGACAGGGATGGCACCCCTCCACTTT CASSQERGTGMAPLHF TRBV4-3 - TRBD1 TRBJ1-6
TGTGCCAGCAGCCCCGGGCTAGCGGTCGGAAATGAGCAGTTCTTC CASSPGLAVGNEQFF TRBV6-2/TRBV6-3 - TRBD2 TRBJ2-1
TGTGCCAGTAGTAGGGGACTAGCGGCCGGGGAGCTGTTTTTT CASSRGLAAGELFF TRBV19 - TRBD2 TRBJ2-2
TGCGCCAGCAGCCCGGGACTAGATCAACATGAGCAGTTCTTC CASSPGLDQHEQFF TRBV5-1 once TRBD2 TRBJ2-1
TGTGCTAGTGTCGGGGGATCCTATGGCTACACCTTC CASVGGSYGYTF TRBV12-5 - - TRBJ1-2
TGTGCCAGCAGCCCGGGACAGGGAGTCTATGGCTACACCTTC CASSPGQGVYGYTF TRBV6-4 few TRBD1 TRBJ1-2
TGTGCCAGCACCCTCGGGTCCGGGGAGCTGTTTTTT CASTLGSGELFF TRBV2 - - TRBJ2-2
TGCGCCAGCAGCTTGGAAGGAGCGGGACGATCTGAAGCTTTCTTT CASSLEGAGRSEAFF TRBV5-1 - - TRBJ1-1
TGTGCCAGCAGCACGACTAGCGGATACCAAGAGACCCAGTACTTC CASSTTSGYQETQYF TRBV3-1/TRBV3-2 - TRBD2 TRBJ2-5
TGCGCCAGCCATAAAACAGGGACGGGGGGTGAAAAACTGTTTTTT CASHKTGTGGEKLFF TRBV5-1 - - TRBJ1-4
TGTGCCAGCAGTCATGGGACAGGGCAGAGCAATCAGCCCCAGCATTTT CASSHGTGQSNQPQHF TRBV27 - TRBD1 TRBJ1-5
TGTGCCAGCAGTTTTGGGGGGAATAATCAGCCCCAGCATTTT CASSFGGNNQPQHF TRBV7-2 - - TRBJ1-5
TGTGCCAGCAGCTTAGCGGGACAAGGGGACTATGGCTACACCTTC CASSLAGQGDYGYTF TRBV7-8 - - TRBJ1-2
TGTGCCAGCAGTTTATCGCAGGGGAGTTGGACAGATACGCAGTATTTT CASSLSQGSWTDTQYF TRBV28 - - TRBJ2-3
TGCAGTGCTAGTAACAGCCCCTACGAGCAGTACTTC CSASNSPYEQYF TRBV20-1 - - TRBJ2-7
TGCGCCAGCAGCCAAGATAGACAGGACATTAGCAATCAGCCCCAGCATTTT CASSQDRQDISNQPQHF TRBV4-3 - - TRBJ1-5
TGCGCCAGCAGCAACCGGGACAGGACACCAGATACGCAGTATTTT CASSNRDRTPDTQYF TRBV5-1 - TRBD1 TRBJ2-3
TGTGCCAGCAGCGTAGGCCGGACAGGCCATCAGCCCCAGCATTTT CASSVGRTGHQPQHF TRBV9 - TRBD1 TRBJ1-5
TGTGCCAGCAGCACCGGGACAGGGACCTACGAGCAGTACTTC CASSTGTGTYEQYF TRBV11-2 - TRBD1 TRBJ2-7
TGTGCCAGCAGACGAGGACAGATCTACGAGCAGTACTTC CASRRGQIYEQYF TRBV6-5 - - TRBJ2-7
TGTGCCAGCAGTTACCCTCGGGGTACGCAGTATTTT CASSYPRGTQYF TRBV6-6 - - TRBJ2-3
TGTGCCAGCAGCTTAACCGCTAGCGGGGGCTACTACGAGCAGTACTTC CASSLTASGGYYEQYF TRBV11-2 - TRBD2 TRBJ2-7
TGCAGCGTCGTGAAGGGGACCGGGAGAGAGACCCAGTACTTC CSVVKGTGRETQYF TRBV29-1 - - TRBJ2-5
TGTGCCAGCAGTCGGCAGGGGTATAGCAATCAGCCCCAGCATTTT CASSRQGYSNQPQHF TRBV6-5 - - TRBJ1-5
TGTGCCAGCAGTTACGGGACTAGGGCGTTCTTC CASSYGTRAFF TRBV6-5 few TRBD2 TRBJ2-1
TGTGCCACCAGCAGAGCCCAGGATTCAGATACGCAGTATTTT CATSRAQDSDTQYF TRBV15 once - TRBJ2-3
TGTGCCAGCAGTTTATGGGACAGATCCTACGAGCAGTACTTC CASSLWDRSYEQYF TRBV28 - - TRBJ2-7
TGCGCCAGCAGCCCCGGGACAGGGTGGGACAATGAGCAGTTCTTC CASSPGTGWDNEQFF TRBV4-1 - TRBD1 TRBJ2-1
TGTGCCAGCAGCTTAGATTTTGGCGGAAACTACGAGCAGTACTTC CASSLDFGGNYEQYF TRBV7-2 - - TRBJ2-7
TGTGCCAGCAGCTTAGGTGGCAGGGGGAGGAATGAGCAGTTCTTC CASSLGGRGRNEQFF TRBV7-2 - - TRBJ2-1
TGTGCCAGCAGCTTAGCCGGGAGCACTAACTATAGCAATCAGCCCCAGCATTTT CASSLAGSTNYSNQPQHF TRBV11-2 - - TRBJ1-5
TGCGCCAGCCGTGAGACAGGGCTCAACACTGAAGCTTTCTTT CASRETGLNTEAFF TRBV10-2 - TRBD1 TRBJ1-1
TGTGCTTACTATACAGGTCTTAATACAGATACGCAGTATTTT CAYYTGLNTDTQYF TRBV5-4 - - TRBJ2-3
TGTGCCAGCAGGGACACCCGACTTGTTCAAGAGACCCAGTACTTC CASRDTRLVQETQYF TRBV6-5 - - TRBJ2-5
TGTGCCAGCAGTTACTCTTCCAGGACAGATAAGCCCCAGCATTTT CASSYSSRTDKPQHF TRBV6-2/TRBV6-3 - - TRBJ1-5
TGTGCCAGCAGCTCTGGACAGGGGGAGGACTATGAAAAACTGTTTTTT CASSSGQGEDYEKLFF TRBV9 - TRBD1 TRBJ1-4
TGTGCCAGCAGCTTTCCCGATCGGGGTGAAGCTTTCTTT CASSFPDRGEAFF TRBV7-2 - - TRBJ1-1
TGTGCCAGCAGTAAGGGGACAGGATACACAGATACGCAGTATTTT CASSKGTGYTDTQYF TRBV6-2/TRBV6-3 - TRBD1 TRBJ2-3
TGTGCCAGCAGTAGTGGGCCTTATCAGCCCCAGCATTTT CASSSGPYQPQHF TRBV28 - - TRBJ1-5
TGTGCCAGCAGCTTTACAGGGGCCCCTGAAGCTTTCTTT CASSFTGAPEAFF TRBV7-2 few TRBD1 TRBJ1-1
TGCGCCAGCAGCTTGCTCGTAGGGGGAACGTCACCCCTCCACTTT CASSLLVGGTSPLHF TRBV5-1 - - TRBJ1-6
TGTGCCAGCAGCCAAGGACAGACTAATCAGCCCCAGCATTTT CASSQGQTNQPQHF TRBV3-1/TRBV3-2 - - TRBJ1-5
TGTGCCAGCAGTGGGCAGATCGGTAGCAATCAGCCCCAGCATTTT CASSGQIGSNQPQHF TRBV28 - - TRBJ1-5
TGTGCCAGCAGTTTTCTTACAGGGCGAAATGAAAAACTGTTTTTT CASSFLTGRNEKLFF TRBV28 - - TRBJ1-4
TGTGCCAGCATAAGGAGCTCTCTCCTTAATGAAAAACTGTTTTTT CASIRSSLLNEKLFF TRBV6-5 - - TRBJ1-4